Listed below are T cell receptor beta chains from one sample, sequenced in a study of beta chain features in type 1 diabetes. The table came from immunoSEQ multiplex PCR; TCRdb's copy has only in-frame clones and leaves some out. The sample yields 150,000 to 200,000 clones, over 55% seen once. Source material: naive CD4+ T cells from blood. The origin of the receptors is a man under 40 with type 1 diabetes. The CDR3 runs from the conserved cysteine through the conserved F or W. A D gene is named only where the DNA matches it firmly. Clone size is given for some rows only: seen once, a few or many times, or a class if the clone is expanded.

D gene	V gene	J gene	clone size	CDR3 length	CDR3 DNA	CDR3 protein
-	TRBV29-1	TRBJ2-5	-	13	TGCAGCGTTGAGGGGGGTATGGGAGAGACCCAGTACTTC	CSVEGGMGETQYF
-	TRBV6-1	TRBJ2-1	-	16	TGTGCCAGCAGTGAATGGCAACAGGGAACCTACAATGAGCAGTTCTTC	CASSEWQQGTYNEQFF
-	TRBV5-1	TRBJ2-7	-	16	TGCGCCAGCAGCTTGGATGTCGGTCAGGGTAAATACGAGCAGTACTTC	CASSLDVGQGKYEQYF
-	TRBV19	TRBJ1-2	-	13	TGTGCCAGTAGCCGACAGGAGATGACTGGCTACACCTTC	CASSRQEMTGYTF
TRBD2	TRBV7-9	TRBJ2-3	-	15	TGTGCCAGCAGCTTTCTAGCGGGGGGGCCAGATACGCAGTATTTT	CASSFLAGGPDTQYF
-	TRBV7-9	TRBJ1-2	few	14	TGTGCCAGCAGCTTTTCCGACAGATTTTCCGGCTACACCTTC	CASSFSDRFSGYTF
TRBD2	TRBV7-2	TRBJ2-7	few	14	TGTGCCAGCAGCATGGGACTAGCTAACGGCGAGCAGTACTTC	CASSMGLANGEQYF
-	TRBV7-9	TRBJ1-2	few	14	TGTGCCAGCAGCTTCTCAGGGACGGGCTATGGCTACACCTTC	CASSFSGTGYGYTF
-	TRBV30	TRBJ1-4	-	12	TGTGCCTGGAGTGAGAGTATGGAAAAACTGTTTTTT	CAWSESMEKLFF
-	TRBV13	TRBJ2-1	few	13	TGTGCCAGCAGCTTAGCAGGGGTCCATGAGCAGTTCTTC	CASSLAGVHEQFF
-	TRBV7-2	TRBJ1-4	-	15	TGTGCCAGCAGCTCACCGGTGGACCCTCCGGAAAAACTGTTTTTT	CASSSPVDPPEKLFF
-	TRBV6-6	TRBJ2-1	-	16	TGTGCCAGCAGTTATACATCGGCCGGCTCCTACAATGAGCAGTTCTTC	CASSYTSAGSYNEQFF
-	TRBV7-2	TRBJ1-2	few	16	TGTGCCAGCAGCTTTGAGGGGAGGATAACTAACTATGGCTACACCTTC	CASSFEGRITNYGYTF
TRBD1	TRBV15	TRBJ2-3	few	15	TGTGCCACTTCCCCGGGACAGGTGAGCACAGATACGCAGTATTTT	CATSPGQVSTDTQYF
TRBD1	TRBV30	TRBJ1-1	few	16	TGTGCCTGGAGGGACGACCGGGACAGGAGGGTCACTGAAGCTTTCTTT	CAWRDDRDRRVTEAFF
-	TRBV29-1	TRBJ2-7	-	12	TGCAGCGCCGTTAGGGAGTCCTACGAGCAGTACTTC	CSAVRESYEQYF
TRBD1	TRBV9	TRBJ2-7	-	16	TGTGCCAGCAGCGTCCAGGGGGCCTCCCTCTCCTACGAGCAGTACTTC	CASSVQGASLSYEQYF
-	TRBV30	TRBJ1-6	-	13	TGTGCCTGGACAGGGCTCTATAATTCACCCCTCCACTTT	CAWTGLYNSPLHF
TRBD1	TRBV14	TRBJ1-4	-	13	TGTGCCAGCAGCCAAGATTTAGGACAGGACCTATTTTTT	CASSQDLGQDLFF